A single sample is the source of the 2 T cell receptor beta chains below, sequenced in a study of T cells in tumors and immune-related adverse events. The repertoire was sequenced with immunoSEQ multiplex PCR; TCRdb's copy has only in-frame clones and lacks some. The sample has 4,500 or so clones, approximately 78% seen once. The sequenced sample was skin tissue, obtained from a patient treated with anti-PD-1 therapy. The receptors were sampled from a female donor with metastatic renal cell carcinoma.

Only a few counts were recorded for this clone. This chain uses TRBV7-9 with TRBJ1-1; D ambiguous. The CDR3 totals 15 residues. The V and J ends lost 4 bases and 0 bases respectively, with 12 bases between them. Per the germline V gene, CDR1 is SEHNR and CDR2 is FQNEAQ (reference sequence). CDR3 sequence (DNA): TGTGCCAGCAGCTCCCCCGCACAGCTGAACACTGAAGCTTTCTTT. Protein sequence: CASSSPAQLNTEAFF.

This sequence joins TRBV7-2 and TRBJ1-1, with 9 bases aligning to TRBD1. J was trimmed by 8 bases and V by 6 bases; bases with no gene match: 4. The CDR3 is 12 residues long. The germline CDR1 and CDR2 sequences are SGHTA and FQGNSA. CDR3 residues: CASSPDRGEAFF. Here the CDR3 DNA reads TGTGCCAGCAGTCCGGACAGGGGAGAAGCTTTCTTT.